Listed below are T cell receptor beta chains from one sample, sequenced in a study of CD8+ T cells in alopecia areata. The method was immunoSEQ multiplex PCR; TCRdb's version includes in-frame clones alone and lacks a portion of them. Of around 82,000 clones in the sample, just over 50% were seen once. Sequenced input: NKG2D-high CD8+ T cells sorted from blood. The receptors shown here come from a human donor with alopecia areata. The CDR3 runs from the conserved cysteine through the conserved F or W. The D gene is left open where the match is weak. Size is omitted from some rows. Given values are once, few, many or a class for expanded clones.

TRBJ2-2 TRBV27 - - TGTGCCAGCAGGGAATTCTCCGGGGAGCTGTTTTTT CASREFSGELFF
TRBJ2-1 TRBV10-3 few - TGTGCCATCAGTGGCGTCCCGGGACTGGGGGACAATGAGCAGTTCTTC CAISGVPGLGDNEQFF
TRBJ1-4 TRBV2 once - TGTGCCAGCAGATTCGACAGCTTAAATGAAAAACTGTTTTTT CASRFDSLNEKLFF
TRBJ2-7 TRBV27 - - TGTGCCAGCAGTTCCGGACGTGGCTACGAGCAGTACTTC CASSSGRGYEQYF
TRBJ1-6 TRBV6-6 - TRBD1 TGTGCCAGCAGCCGGGACAGCAGCTCCTATAATTCACCCCTCCACTTT CASSRDSSSYNSPLHF
TRBJ2-2 TRBV29-1 - - TGCAGCGTTGAAGATTTCCTACCGGGACGGAACACCGGGGAGCTGTTTTTT CSVEDFLPGRNTGELFF
TRBJ2-1 TRBV29-1 - TRBD2 TGCAGCGTTGTAGGGACTAGCGGGAGCTCCTACAATGAGCAGTTCTTC CSVVGTSGSSYNEQFF
TRBJ2-3 TRBV30 - - TGTGCCTGGAGTGGACTAGCAGATACGCAGTATTTT CAWSGLADTQYF
TRBJ2-7 TRBV29-1 - - TGCAGCGTTGAAAACGCTGCCTACGAGCAGTACTTC CSVENAAYEQYF
TRBJ1-2 TRBV9 - - TGTGCCAGCTCGCAGGCAAACTATGGCTACACCTTC CASSQANYGYTF
TRBJ2-5 TRBV27 few - TGTGCCAGCAAACCTTACACCGAAGAGACCCAGTACTTC CASKPYTEETQYF
TRBJ2-4 TRBV7-9 few - TGTGCCAGCAGCATCTCGGTGAGGGGCATTCAGTACTTC CASSISVRGIQYF
TRBJ2-5 TRBV5-1 few - TGCGCCAGCAGCCTAACCCGGTTTCAAGAGACCCAGTACTTC CASSLTRFQETQYF
TRBJ2-1 TRBV27 - TRBD2 TGTGCCAGCAGTTCGAGCGGGGGGGCATACAATGAGCAGTTCTTC CASSSSGGAYNEQFF
TRBJ1-1 TRBV2 - - TGTGCCAGCGAGGCCGGCGAGAGCGCTGAAGCTTTCTTT CASEAGESAEAFF
TRBJ2-3 TRBV4-1 - - TGCGCCAGCAGCCAAGATTCGGCCTTTTCCACAGATACGCAGTATTTT CASSQDSAFSTDTQYF
TRBJ2-1 TRBV4-1 few TRBD2 TGCGCCAGCAGCCCGATAGCGGGGGAACCCAATGAGCAGTTCTTC CASSPIAGEPNEQFF